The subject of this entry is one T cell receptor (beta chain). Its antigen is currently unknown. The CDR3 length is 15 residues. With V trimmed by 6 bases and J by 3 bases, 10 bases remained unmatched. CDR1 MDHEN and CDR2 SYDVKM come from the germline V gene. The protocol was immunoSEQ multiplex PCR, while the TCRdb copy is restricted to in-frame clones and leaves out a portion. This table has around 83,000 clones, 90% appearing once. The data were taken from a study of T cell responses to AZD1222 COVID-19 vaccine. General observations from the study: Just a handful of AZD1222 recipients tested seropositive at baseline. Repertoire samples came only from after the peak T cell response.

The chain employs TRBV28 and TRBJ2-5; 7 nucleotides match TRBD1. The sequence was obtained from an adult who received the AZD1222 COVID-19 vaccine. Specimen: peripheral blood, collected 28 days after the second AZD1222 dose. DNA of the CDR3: TGTGCCAGCAGGAAAGGGGGACAGCAAGAAGAGACCCAGTACTTC. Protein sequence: CASRKGGQQEETQYF.